This T cell receptor (beta chain) was found in a study of T-cell reconstitution after alpha-beta-depleted transplantation in children. This clonotype showed up just a few times. Unique molecular identifiers were incorporated during preparation of the TCRbeta library. TCRdb recomputed calls from the PCR reads with MiXCR, one row per CDR3 protein. The table shows 500,000 to 600,000 distinct CDR3 sequences, with 32% occurring only once. Sequencing used PBMCs from the stem cell graft donor, obtained from the stem cell graft. This receptor was obtained from a human donor who donated a stem cell graft to a child with aplastic anemia.

Written as DNA, the CDR3 is TGTGCCAGCAGCTTAGTGGGCAGGGGTCGCGAAAAACTGTTTTTT. The encoded protein is CASSLVGRGREKLFF. The rearrangement links TRBV11-2 to TRBJ1-4; D may be TRBD1 (6 bases). Germline V gene sequence: CDR1 SGHAT, CDR2 FQNNGV. The CDR3 is 15 amino acids. V was shortened by 1 base and J by 8 bases, with 14 bases between the two germline ends.